This TCR beta chain was captured in a study of T cell repertoires in cytomegalovirus infection. Whole-study context: Use of recently identified HLA-C-restricted and well-studied HLA-B-restricted CMV epitopes was part of the study. Public TCR beta signatures indicated both CMV infection and matching HLA type.

Turning to this clonotype: Its antigen is as yet unknown.

TCRdb re-derived calls from the reads in MiXCR, one entry per CDR3 protein. The repertoire has about 920,000 distinct CDR3 sequences, around 32% of them found once; the top ten carry 10% to 15%. Study results and caveats: Using cumulative public TCR beta family frequency, the authors identified those who carried CMV together with the relevant HLA. HLA-C-restricted CMV-specific TCR beta clonotypes prevailed in the ex vivo response.

The specimen comprised cultured CD8+ T cells from PBMCs, sampled from culture after CMV antigen stimulation. This receptor was taken from a human donor in good health (CMV status not recorded). Some clones in this sample may be carry-over from other donors' samples.

This CDR3 reads CASSQKLAGSNNEQFF. The CDR3 DNA follows: TGTGCCAGCAGTCAAAAACTAGCGGGGAGTAACAATGAGCAGTTCTTC. The chain has TRBV28 and TRBJ2-1, with 10 nucleotides matching TRBD2. The V and J ends lost 5 bases and 5 bases, in that order; junction bases with no gene match: 9. The CDR3 length is 16 residues. Germline V gene data show CDR1 as MDHEN and CDR2 as SYDVKM.